The clone carrying this T cell receptor (beta chain) was seen a handful of times. Its antigen is unidentified. This specimen belongs to a study of response to subunit inactivated influenza vaccine. Points from the study as a whole: Only a handful of new T cells, the authors suggested, are recruited with each seasonal influenza vaccination.

The CDR3 is 16 residues long. The V gene lost 0 bases and the J gene lost 0 bases, with 8 bases spanning the gap. Looked up from germline, CDR1 is SEHNR and CDR2 is FQNEAQ (reference sequence). TCRdb itself ran the RT-PCR reads through MiXCR, one entry per CDR3 protein. The sample lists roughly 500,000 distinct CDR3 sequences, 16% seen once, with approximately 3% in the top ten. This sequence originates from a man in his fifties or sixties who received an inactivated influenza vaccine. The source was CD4+ T cells sorted from PBMCs, collected around 25 months after vaccination. V and J are TRBV7-9 and TRBJ1-4, with D uncertain. In nucleotides, the CDR3 is TGTGCCAGCAGCTTAGCCCTCGGGGCAACTAATGAAAAACTGTTTTTT. The encoded protein is CASSLALGATNEKLFF.